These 9 T cell receptor beta chains came from one sample sequenced in a study of post-analysis software for immune sequencing data. Prepared libraries of TCR beta cDNA carried unique molecular identifiers. One entry per CDR3 protein, called by TCRdb with MiXCR from the PCR reads. The table lists 450,000 to 650,000 distinct CDR3 sequences, roughly two fifths of them singletons, with about 1.8% in the top ten. Study-level findings and limits: Patients carried a few TRBV segments more frequently than controls did, and TRBV5-6, TRBV5-1 and TRBV20-1 were among them.

The antigens for these receptors are not known. The sequenced sample was blood. The receptors come from a girl aged 10-17 years with multiple sclerosis.

Turning to this clonotype: One end of the junction does not line up with germline, which may come from a read error. V usage is TRBV10-3 and J usage is TRBJ1-1; D unresolved. The CDR3 consists of 19 residues. Germline V gene lookup returns CDR1 ENHRY and CDR2 SYGVKD. The CDR3 protein is CAISESILLSSRRNTEAFF. The DNA for the CDR3 is TGTGCCATCAGTGAGTCGATTTTGCTGAGCAGCAGGCGGAACACTGAAGCTTTTTTT.

V is TRBV7-9 and J is TRBJ2-1; maybe TRBD1 (6 bases). Trimming shortened V by 2 bases and J by 7 bases, and 15 bases separated the two germline ends. Germline V gives CDR1 SEHNR, CDR2 FQNEAQ (reference sequence). The CDR3 totals 15 residues. CDR3 DNA sequence: TGTGCCAGCAGCTTACCGGGACACGACGGAAATGAGCAGTTCTTC. Protein product: CASSLPGHDGNEQFF.

J is TRBJ2-7 and V is TRBV20-1; 11 bases are a match to TRBD2. This CDR3 contains 15 residues. J gave up 1 base and V 4 bases, and 6 bases lay outside the gene matches. Germline lookup yields CDR1 DFQATT and CDR2 SNEGSKA (reference sequence). The CDR3: CSANTGTSGSYEQYF. The DNA for the CDR3 is TGCAGTGCTAACACCGGGACTAGCGGATCCTACGAGCAGTACTTC.

As to this clonotype: A read error may account for a junction end that differs from germline. The chain carries TRBV2 and TRBJ1-2, with a possible D match to TRBD1 (5 bases). From germline, CDR1 is SNHLY and CDR2 FYNNEI. This CDR3 has 15 residues. CDR3 sequence: CASTSGSSVGYGHTF. CDR3 nucleotide sequence: TGTGCCAGCACCTCAGGGTCGTCCGTGGGCTATGGCCACACCTTC.

Here the CDR3 reads CASGLLTANYGYTF. CDR3 DNA: TGTGCCAGCGGTCTCCTGACGGCTAACTATGGCTACACCTTC. The chain has TRBV6-1 and TRBJ1-2; D unresolved. Trimming left V 8 bases short and J 0 bases short, with 13 bases between. This CDR3 has 14 amino acids. CDR1 is MNHNS, CDR2 SASEGT, per germline.

V is TRBV29-1 and J is TRBJ1-6, with 9 nucleotides matching TRBD1. Losses at the gene ends were 6 bases for V and 7 bases for J; bases not matched to a gene: 7. This CDR3 comprises 14 residues. Germline V CDR1 and CDR2: SQVTM, ANQGSEA. Here the CDR3 reads CSVRGQGRNSPLHF. CDR3 nucleotides: TGCAGCGTCCGCGGACAGGGGAGGAATTCACCCCTCCACTTT.

V is TRBV4-2 and J is TRBJ1-2, with D possibly matching TRBD1 (5 bases). CDR3 length equals 16 residues. Trimming left V 3 bases short and J 0 bases short, with 14 bases between. The germline CDR1 and CDR2 sequences are LGHNA and YNFKEQ. CDR3 residues: CASSQGGGETNYGYTF. In DNA, the CDR3 is TGTGCCAGCAGCCAGGGTGGAGGGGAAACTAACTATGGCTACACCTTC.

This clonotype has only a few counts. The genes are TRBV2 and TRBJ2-1; D tentatively fits TRBD1 or TRBD2 (5 bases each). In germline, CDR1 is SNHLY, CDR2 FYNNEI. V was pared by 3 bases and J by 5 bases, with 11 bases between. This CDR3 region has 14 residues. CDR3 region: CASSETAGNNEQFF. CDR3 DNA: TGTGCCAGCAGTGAGACAGCCGGGAACAATGAGCAGTTCTTC.

This clonotype was detected a few times. The chain recombines TRBV11-1 with TRBJ2-5; D ambiguous. The J call may be mistaken, given a closer DNA end match to TRBJ2-7. There are 13 residues in the CDR3. CDR1 and CDR2 (germline): SGHAT, FQDESV (reference sequence). CDR3 coding DNA: TGTGCCAGCAGCTTTGTGAATATCTACGAGCAGTACTTC. Its protein is CASSFVNIYEQYF.